Below, 8 T cell receptor beta chains from the same sample are listed, as sequenced in a study of blood T cell repertoires in COVID-19. Repertoires were generated with immunoSEQ multiplex PCR, while TCRdb's copy carries only in-frame clones and drops some. This table has roughly 20,000 clones, 90% to 95% appearing once. Material for sequencing was peripheral blood. The receptors here all came from a woman in her fifties or sixties with active COVID-19.

V and J are TRBV6-6 and TRBJ1-4; D perhaps matches TRBD1 (5 bases). Germline-derived CDR1 and CDR2 are MNHNY and SVGAGI (reference sequence). The CDR3 is made up of 16 amino acids. V dropped 1 base and J dropped 6 bases, with 15 bases sitting between them. In nucleotides, the CDR3 is TGTGCCAGCAGTTACTGGGGGGGTGAGGGTCATGAAAAACTGTTTTTT. Its translation is CASSYWGGEGHEKLFF.

The chain uses TRBV10-2 and TRBJ2-4; D might be TRBD1 (5 bases). V lost 0 bases and J 2 bases, leaving 11 bases between the germline ends. Germline V gene data show CDR1 as WSHSY and CDR2 as SAAADI. There are 16 residues in the CDR3. The CDR3 coding sequence is TGCGCCAGCAGTGAGTCCCGACAGCTCACCAAAAACATTCAGTACTTC. Amino acid sequence: CASSESRQLTKNIQYF.

This chain's CDR3 is CATSRTRRDNEQFF. The CDR3, as DNA: TGTGCCACCAGCAGAACGAGGAGAGACAATGAGCAGTTCTTC. V is TRBV15 and J is TRBJ2-1; D remains ambiguous. Trimming shortened V by 2 bases and J by 5 bases, and 10 bases separated the two germline ends. CDR1 is LNHNV, CDR2 YYDKDF, per germline (reference sequence). This CDR3 is 14 amino acids long.

CDR3 bases: TGTGCCAGCAGTGACAGACAGATGAACACTGAAGCTTTCTTT. Its protein product is CASSDRQMNTEAFF. The V gene is TRBV6-4, the J gene TRBJ1-1; D is possibly TRBD1 (5 bases). The CDR3 is made up of 14 amino acids. V lost 2 bases to trimming and J lost 0 bases, with 7 bases between them. The germline CDR1 and CDR2 sequences are MRHNA and SNTAGT.

The chain combines TRBV2 with TRBJ2-5; TRBD1 might be the D (6 bases). Germline CDR1 reads SNHLY; CDR2 reads FYNNEI. This CDR3 spans 15 amino acids. Deletions cut 5 bases from V and 2 bases from J, with 15 bases between. CDR3 DNA sequence: TGTGCCAGCAGTTTTGACAGGACAGCACAAGAGACCCAGTACTTC. It encodes CASSFDRTAQETQYF.

The V call is TRBV11-3, the J call TRBJ2-1, with 15 positions matching TRBD2. CDR3 length: 15 residues. After removal of 2 bases from V and 11 bases from J, the junction contained 4 bases not matched to a gene. The germline V gene encodes CDR1 SGHNT and CDR2 YENEEA. This CDR3 is CASSLTGLAGGQQFF. The DNA of the CDR3 is TGTGCCAGCAGCTTAACGGGACTAGCGGGAGGCCAGCAGTTCTTC.

CDR3: CASLRFMNTEAFF. The CDR3 DNA follows: TGTGCCAGCCTGAGGTTTATGAACACTGAAGCTTTCTTT. The chain employs TRBV28 and TRBJ1-1; D ambiguous. This CDR3 is 13 amino acids long. Between the trimmed V and J ends, which lost 8 bases and 0 bases, there was a span of 10 bases. Germline CDR1 is MDHEN and CDR2 is SYDVKM.

The chain employs TRBV7-2 and TRBJ2-1, with 8 bases fitting TRBD2. CDR1 SGHTA and CDR2 FQGNSA come from the germline V gene. V lost 1 base, J lost 12 bases, and 5 bases stayed unmatched. This CDR3 contains 13 residues. CDR3 in amino acids: CASSLDSGGVQFF. Here the CDR3 DNA reads TGTGCCAGCAGCTTAGATTCGGGGGGGGTGCAGTTCTTC.